These 26 T cell receptor beta chains originate from one sample sequenced in a study of cytomegalovirus exposure and HLA in healthy donors. With 60 Vbeta and 13 Jbeta primers, the PCR was carried out. The assay was immunoSEQ multiplex PCR, and TCRdb's table has in-frame clones only and misses some. The table includes some 110,000 clones, almost 70% detected once. The specimen sequenced was PBMCs. The origin of the receptors is a man aged 30-40 years in good health and CMV-seropositive.

The CDR3 is CASSLSLPRDGNTIYF. The CDR3 DNA sequence: TGCGCCAGCAGCTTGTCCCTCCCGAGGGATGGAAACACCATATATTTT. The chain joins TRBV4-3 to TRBJ1-3; no clear D gene. V shed 5 bases and J shed 3 bases, with 17 bases lying between them. Germline CDR1 is LGHNA and CDR2 is YSLEER. The CDR3 length is 16 residues.

The V gene is TRBV30, the J gene TRBJ2-5; D is perhaps TRBD2 (7 bases). The V end lost 0 bases, the J end lost 5 bases, and 22 bases lay between the germline ends. CDR3 length: 17 amino acids. Germline values: CDR1 GTSNPN, CDR2 SVGIG (reference sequence). The DNA for the CDR3 is TGTGCCTGGAGTGTACAAGGGGGGGCCACGGCAAGGGAGACCCAGTACTTC. This codes for CAWSVQGGATARETQYF. The whole variable domain, filled in from reference TRBV30 and TRBJ2-5, reads SQTIHQWPATLVQPVGSPLSLECTVEGTSNPNLYWYRQAAGRGLQLLFYSVGIGQISSEVPQNLSASRPQDRQFILSSKKLLLSDSGFYLCAWSVQGGATARETQYFGPGTRLLVL.

This clone was recorded a few times. The J gene is TRBJ2-1, the V gene TRBV4-1; TRBD2 matches 12 bases. The CDR3 extends over 15 amino acids. V lost 0 bases to trimming and J lost 6 bases; unmatched junction nucleotides: 0. Germline V gene sequence: CDR1 MGHRA, CDR2 YSYEKL. The CDR3 bases are TGCGCCAGCAGCCAAGAGGGACTAGCGGGCAATGAGCAGTTCTTC. This encodes CASSQEGLAGNEQFF.

The V call is TRBV7-9, the J call TRBJ2-3, with TRBD2 matching over 9 bases. The V segment lost 5 bases and the J segment 5 bases; nucleotides outside the gene matches: 11. This CDR3 is built from 16 residues. CDR1 and CDR2 (germline): SEHNR, FQNEAQ (reference sequence). In DNA, the CDR3 is TGTGCCAGCAGCCCCCAGTTAGCGGGAGCTGGAGATACGCAGTATTTT. This encodes CASSPQLAGAGDTQYF.

This chain links TRBV6-1 with TRBJ2-7; possibly TRBD1 for D (6 bases). Trimming stripped 7 bases from V and 3 bases from J, with 16 bases between. CDR1 is MNHNS, CDR2 SASEGT, per germline. The CDR3 is 14 residues long. The CDR3: CASTPTGTIYEQYF. The CDR3 DNA is TGTGCCAGCACCCCGACCGGGACAATCTACGAGCAGTACTTC.

CDR3 loop: CASSDTGGNSGRNEQFF. The CDR3 region has the DNA TGTGCCAGCAGCGATACCGGGGGCAATAGCGGGAGAAATGAGCAGTTCTTC. This sequence joins TRBV7-2 and TRBJ2-1; 9 bases match TRBD2. Germline loops: CDR1 SGHTA, CDR2 FQGNSA. CDR3 length: 17 amino acids. V lost 5 bases to trimming and J lost 7 bases; unmatched junction nucleotides: 15. Full variable domain (missing parts from reference TRBV7-2 and TRBJ2-1): GAGVSQSPSNKVTEKGKDVELRCDPISGHTALYWYRQSLGQGLEFLIYFQGNSAPDKSGLPSDRFSAERTGGSVSTLTIQRTQQEDSAVYLCASSDTGGNSGRNEQFFGPGTRLTVL.

This rearrangement joins TRBV9 to TRBJ2-1; D possibly corresponds to TRBD2 (5 bases). Trimming pared 0 bases from V and 5 bases from J, leaving 9 bases between. This CDR3 is built from 14 residues. The germline V gene encodes CDR1 SGDLS and CDR2 YYNGEE. CDR3 in DNA: TGTGCCAGCAGCGTAGGGTCGAGGGACAATGAGCAGTTCTTC. Amino acids: CASSVGSRDNEQFF. Filled out from reference TRBV9 and TRBJ2-1, the complete variable domain reads DSGVTQTPKHLITATGQRVTLRCSPRSGDLSVYWYQQSLDQGLQFLIQYYNGEERAKGNILERFSAQQFPDLHSELNLSSLELGDSALYFCASSVGSRDNEQFFGPGTRLTVL.

This chain connects TRBV6-6 to TRBJ1-4; no firm D call. The CDR3 is 15 residues long. Trimming stripped 5 bases from V and 4 bases from J, with 14 bases between. CDR1 and CDR2 from the germline V gene are MNHNY and SVGAGI (reference sequence). The CDR3 coding sequence is TGTGCCAGCAGTGGCACGAGGGCGGGTAATGAAAAACTGTTTTTT. Amino acid sequence: CASSGTRAGNEKLFF.

The V and J genes are TRBV7-8 and TRBJ2-7, with D perhaps TRBD1 (5 bases). Trimming left V 4 bases short and J 2 bases short, with 12 bases between. Germline CDR1 and CDR2: SGHVS and FQNEAQ. The CDR3 sequence is 14 residues long. The DNA for the CDR3 is TGTGCCAGCAGCTCCTGGGGCAGCCCCTACGAGCAGTACGTC. Its protein is CASSSWGSPYEQYV.

The chain employs TRBV5-4 and TRBJ2-7; possible D gene TRBD2, 5 bases. Germline V gene data show CDR1 as SGHNT and CDR2 as YYREEE (reference sequence). V lost 4 bases and J 0 bases, leaving 11 bases between the germline ends. The CDR3 is 14 residues long. CDR3 in DNA: TGTGCCAGCAGCCCCGGGGTATCCTCCTACGAGCAGTACGTC. This encodes CASSPGVSSYEQYV.

This clone has only one observation. The rearrangement joins TRBV9 to TRBJ2-3; 11 nucleotides agree with TRBD2. V gave up 4 bases and J gave up 3 bases; unmatched junction bases: 7. The CDR3 consists of 16 residues. Germline values: CDR1 SGDLS, CDR2 YYNGEE. The CDR3 loop reads CASSSRLAGITDTQYF. The CDR3, as DNA: TGTGCCAGCAGCTCCCGACTAGCGGGGATTACAGATACGCAGTATTTT. Full variable domain (outside the CDR3, taken from reference TRBV9 and TRBJ2-3): DSGVTQTPKHLITATGQRVTLRCSPRSGDLSVYWYQQSLDQGLQFLIQYYNGEERAKGNILERFSAQQFPDLHSELNLSSLELGDSALYFCASSSRLAGITDTQYFGPGTRLTVL.

As concerns this clone: At one end, the junction sequence differs from germline, possibly due to a read error. V and J are TRBV27 and TRBJ1-6; no clear D. The germline V gene has CDR1 MNHEY and CDR2 SMNVEV (reference sequence). The CDR3 loop spans 14 amino acids. This CDR3 reads CTSSPSFPNSPLHF. The CDR3 nucleotides read TGTACCAGCAGCCCTTCGTTCCCGAATTCACCCCTCCACTTT.

The chain couples TRBV29-1 to TRBJ2-2; TRBD2 matches 10 bases. Trimming removed 1 base from V and 0 bases from J; junction bases left unmatched: 2. Germline V lookup: CDR1 SQVTM, CDR2 ANQGSEA. CDR3 size: 16 residues. The CDR3 coding sequence is TGCAGCGTTGAAGGGCTAGCGGGGGCGAACACCGGGGAGCTGTTTTTT. Protein sequence: CSVEGLAGANTGELFF.

This clone was recorded once. The chain carries TRBV5-1 and TRBJ1-2, with 8 bases identical to TRBD1. CDR3 size: 16 residues. The ends lost 2 bases at V and 5 bases at J; junction bases unmatched: 11. The germline CDR1 and CDR2 sequences are SGHRS and YFSETQ. This CDR3 is CASSLHTNRGAYGYTF. For the CDR3, the DNA is TGCGCCAGCAGCTTACACACTAACAGGGGGGCATATGGCTACACCTTC.

The CDR3 loop is CASKSLDRVYGYTF. DNA for the CDR3: TGTGCCAGTAAATCCCTCGACAGGGTCTATGGCTACACCTTC. The rearrangement joins TRBV27 to TRBJ1-2; 7 bases agree with TRBD1. Germline V gene lookup returns CDR1 MNHEY and CDR2 SMNVEV (reference sequence). V dropped 9 bases and J dropped 4; count of bases not matched to a gene: 11. This CDR3 is built from 14 residues.

The chain employs TRBV6-1 and TRBJ2-1; tentative D call: TRBD1 (6 bases). The germline CDR1 and CDR2 sequences are MNHNS and SASEGT. Trimming pared 2 bases from V and 6 bases from J, leaving 14 bases between. The CDR3 loop spans 15 amino acids. The DNA of the CDR3 is TGTGCCAGCAGTGAACGATTGGGGGCCCCCAATGAGCAGTTCTTC. Amino acids: CASSERLGAPNEQFF.

The chain combines TRBV6-5 with TRBJ2-3, with D perhaps matching TRBD1 (6 bases). V was shortened by 2 bases and J by 2 bases, with 8 bases between the two germline ends. Germline CDR1 is MNHEY and CDR2 is SVGAGI. The CDR3 has 14 amino acids. Written as DNA, the CDR3 is TGTGCCAGCAGTTACCGGACAGTCACAGATACGCAGTATTTT. Translated, it gives CASSYRTVTDTQYF.

V gene TRBV29-1 combines with J gene TRBJ2-4; 12 bases fit TRBD1. CDR3 length equals 11 residues. Germline loops: CDR1 SQVTM, CDR2 ANQGSEA. V lost 2 bases, J lost 16 bases, and 3 bases stayed unmatched. This CDR3 is CSVERDRGRYF. DNA for the CDR3: TGCAGCGTTGAAAGGGACAGGGGGCGATACTTC.

This clone has just one count. This chain uses TRBV11-2 with TRBJ1-6; 12 nucleotides match TRBD1. V lost 2 bases and J lost 7; bases outside the gene matches: 9. This CDR3 is built from 18 residues. Germline V gene data show CDR1 as SGHAT and CDR2 as FQNNGV. The CDR3 bases are TGTGCCAGCAGCTTAAGGTCGGTCGGGACAGGGGGCAATTCACCCCTCCACTTT. This encodes CASSLRSVGTGGNSPLHF. Combining the CDR3 with reference TRBV11-2 and TRBJ1-6 gives the whole variable domain EAGVAQSPRYKIIEKRQSVAFWCNPISGHATLYWYQQILGQGPKLLIQFQNNGVVDDSQLPKDRFSAERLKGVDSTLKIQPAKLEDSAVYLCASSLRSVGTGGNSPLHFGNGTRLTVT.

V gene TRBV6-5 combines with J gene TRBJ2-2; D remains ambiguous. Trimming removed 5 bases from V and 4 bases from J, with 8 bases in between. The CDR3 is 13 amino acids. CDR1 and CDR2 (germline): MNHEY, SVGAGI. The CDR3, as DNA: TGTGCCAGCAGTGGTCAGGCCACCGGGGAGCTGTTTTTT. This codes for CASSGQATGELFF.

This clone was detected only a few times. The chain combines TRBV7-9 with TRBJ2-1; TRBD2 aligns across 12 bases. CDR3 length: 15 residues. V lost 3 bases to trimming and J lost 8 bases; unmatched junction nucleotides: 5. Germline CDR1 reads SEHNR; CDR2 reads FQNEAQ (reference sequence). CDR3 bases: TGTGCCAGCAGCTTGGGACTAGCGGGCGGGGATGAGCAGTTCTTC. Its translation is CASSLGLAGGDEQFF.

V usage is TRBV6-5 and J usage is TRBJ1-2; D not certain. V was trimmed by 6 bases and J by 3 bases, leaving 17 bases between them. Germline V gene sequence: CDR1 MNHEY, CDR2 SVGAGI. This CDR3 contains 15 residues. CDR3 protein: CASRSPFGSDYGYTF. Written as DNA, the CDR3 is TGTGCCAGCAGGAGCCCTTTCGGGTCTGACTATGGCTACACCTTC.

The chain uses TRBV30 and TRBJ1-2, with a weak D call TRBD1 (6 bases). Germline lookup yields CDR1 GTSNPN and CDR2 SVGIG (reference sequence). The CDR3 covers 14 residues. Trimming removed 3 bases at V and 4 bases at J, with 15 bases between. The CDR3 loop reads CAWSRQASAYGYTF. The CDR3 bases are TGTGCCTGGAGCAGACAGGCCTCTGCCTATGGCTACACCTTC.

The chain employs TRBV7-2 and TRBJ2-3, with 8 positions matching TRBD2. Germline assignment: CDR1 SGHTA and CDR2 FQGNSA. J gave up 1 base and V 1 base, and 7 bases lay outside the gene matches. The CDR3 sequence is 17 residues long. The CDR3 coding sequence is TGTGCCAGCAGCTTAGAATTAGCGGGAAAAGGCACAGATACGCAGTATTTT. It translates to CASSLELAGKGTDTQYF.

V is TRBV19 and J is TRBJ1-1, with D possibly TRBD1 on 6 matching bases. CDR3 length: 16 residues. The germline V gene has CDR1 LNHDA and CDR2 SQIVND (reference sequence). V was cut by 8 bases and J by 0 bases, with 19 bases left in between. CDR3 sequence: CASGGVRGWMNTEAFF. The CDR3 DNA follows: TGTGCCAGTGGGGGCGTTCGTGGGTGGATGAACACTGAAGCTTTCTTT.

This clone was seen only once. The chain combines TRBV6-1 with TRBJ1-3, with TRBD1 matching 10 bases. This CDR3 is built from 16 residues. CDR1 is MNHNS, CDR2 SASEGT, per germline. Trimming cost V 3 bases and J 2 bases; bases outside gene matches: 4. The CDR3 DNA reads TGTGCCAGCAGTGACCCGGGGACAGGGGCTGGAAACACCATATATTTT. Translated: CASSDPGTGAGNTIYF.